This T cell receptor beta chain was recovered during a study of human T cells and chemical hapten exposure. With 6 bases removed from V and 3 bases from J, the gap between germline ends came to 15 bases. The germline CDR1 and CDR2 sequences are KGHSH and LQKENI. This CDR3 has 14 residues. The study's library attached unique molecular identifiers to single cDNA molecules. TCRdb called the 5' RACE reads again in MiXCR, with one record for every CDR3 protein. The table has tens of thousands of distinct CDR3 sequences, more than 15% seen once; the top ten hold almost 7%. This clonotype was observed a few times. The antigen is unknown. From whole blood left unfractionated, total RNA was extracted. Study results and caveats: Counts of TCRs above 1 in 1000 frequency stayed unchanged with DPC sensitization.

This chain links TRBV18 with TRBJ2-7; D could derive from TRBD1 or TRBD2 (5 bases each). The source of this sequence is a female donor in good health. The CDR3 region has the DNA TGTGCCAGCTCGCCAGCCGGGACCTTCTACGAGCAGTACTTC. It specifies CASSPAGTFYEQYF.